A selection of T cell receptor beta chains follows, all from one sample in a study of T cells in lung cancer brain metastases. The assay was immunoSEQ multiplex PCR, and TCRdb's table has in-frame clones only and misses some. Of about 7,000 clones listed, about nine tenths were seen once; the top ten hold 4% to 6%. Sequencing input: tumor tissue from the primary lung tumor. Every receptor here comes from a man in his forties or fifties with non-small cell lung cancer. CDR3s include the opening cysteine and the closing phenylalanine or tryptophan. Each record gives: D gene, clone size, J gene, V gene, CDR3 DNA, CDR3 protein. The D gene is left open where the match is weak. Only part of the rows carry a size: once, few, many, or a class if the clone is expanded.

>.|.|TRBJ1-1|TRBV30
TGTGCCTGGAGTGAGGGACTGCTGAACACTGAAGCTTTCTTT
CAWSEGLLNTEAFF
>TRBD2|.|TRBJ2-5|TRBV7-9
TGTGCCAGCAGCTTAGGTCGAGCGGGGGTAGAGACCCAGTACTTC
CASSLGRAGVETQYF
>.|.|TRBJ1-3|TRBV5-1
TGCGCCAGCAGCTTGAGTGGGGACGGTGGAAACACCATATATTTT
CASSLSGDGGNTIYF
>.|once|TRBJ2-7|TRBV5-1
TGCGCCAGCAGCTTGGATCTGGGGGAAATCTCCTACGAGCAGTACTTC
CASSLDLGEISYEQYF
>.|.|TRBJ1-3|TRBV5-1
TGCGCCAGCAGCTTGGGTACGGATGGAAACACCATATATTTT
CASSLGTDGNTIYF
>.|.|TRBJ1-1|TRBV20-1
TGCAGTACGCCTTCACAGGGTGAAGCTTTCTTT
CSTPSQGEAFF
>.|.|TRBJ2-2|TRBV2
TGTGCCAGCACCTCCGAGGGCCTCAACACCGGGGAGCTGTTTTTT
CASTSEGLNTGELFF
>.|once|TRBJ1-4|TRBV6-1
TGTGCCAGCAGTGAAAGGTTCTCGAGCACAACTAATGAAAAACTGTTTTTT
CASSERFSSTTNEKLFF
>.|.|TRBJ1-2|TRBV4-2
TGTGCCAGCAGCCAAGTTATTCGGGAAGGGGTTGGCTACACCTTC
CASSQVIREGVGYTF
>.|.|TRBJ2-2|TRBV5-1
TGCGCCAGCAGCCGAGGACAGAACACCGGGGAGCTGTTTTTT
CASSRGQNTGELFF
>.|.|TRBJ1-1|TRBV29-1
TGCAGCGTTGTGGGGCAGATGAACACTGAAGCTTTCTTT
CSVVGQMNTEAFF
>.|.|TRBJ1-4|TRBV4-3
TGCGCCAGCAGCAAGAATGAAAAACTGTTTTTT
CASSKNEKLFF
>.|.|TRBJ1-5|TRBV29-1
TGCAGCGTTGGAGAGATCGGCAATCAGCCCCAGCATTTT
CSVGEIGNQPQHF
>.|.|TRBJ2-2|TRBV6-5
TGTGCCAGCAGTCTAGGGTCAAACACCGGGGAGCTGTTTTTT
CASSLGSNTGELFF
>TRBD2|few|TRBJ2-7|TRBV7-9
TGTGCCAGCAGCTTAGCCGCGGGTACGGGGGGCGAGCAGTACTTC
CASSLAAGTGGEQYF
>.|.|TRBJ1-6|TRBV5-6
TGTGCCAGCAGCGAAATACAAGGAGGCTCCTATAATTCACCCCTCCACTTT
CASSEIQGGSYNSPLHF